These 7 T cell receptor beta chains were all obtained from the same sample, sequenced in a study of post-analysis software for immune sequencing data. Study-level points and caveats: Relative to controls, patients had five TRBV segments at higher frequency, with TRBV5-6, TRBV5-1 and TRBV20-1 among these.

These receptors' targets are unknown. Unique molecular identifiers tagged the TCR beta cDNA libraries. TCRdb processed the PCR reads anew with MiXCR; each CDR3 protein has one entry. The sample consists of roughly 800,000 distinct CDR3 sequences, 25% to 30% of them appearing once. Sequenced: blood. Source of these receptors: a girl aged 10 to 17 with multiple sclerosis.

The CDR3 loop reads CASQGDRDEQYF. For the CDR3, the DNA is TGTGCCAGCCAGGGGGATAGGGACGAGCAGTACTTC. V usage is TRBV28 and J usage is TRBJ2-7, with 7 positions matching TRBD1. CDR1 and CDR2 (germline): MDHEN, SYDVKM. This CDR3 is 12 amino acids long. With 8 bases clipped from V and 5 bases from J, the junction kept 6 bases outside the gene matches.

This clonotype has just a few counts. The rearrangement joins TRBV5-1 to TRBJ2-1; TRBD2 aligns across 13 bases. This CDR3 has 14 amino acids. Trimming removed 7 bases from V and 8 bases from J; junction bases left unmatched: 6. CDR1 and CDR2 from the germline V gene are SGHRS and YFSETQ. The CDR3 region has the DNA TGCGCCAGCCGAACTAGCGGGGGGGTCTATGAGCAGTTCTTC. It is translated as CASRTSGGVYEQFF.

J is TRBJ1-2 and V is TRBV29-1, with D perhaps matching TRBD1 (6 bases). The CDR3 spans 16 residues. The V end was cut by 4 bases, the J end by 0 bases, with 18 bases between. The germline V gene encodes CDR1 SQVTM and CDR2 ANQGSEA. In DNA form, the CDR3 reads TGCAGCGTTGGGGTAGTCCCGGGGGCCGCTAACTATGGCTACACCTTC. As protein: CSVGVVPGAANYGYTF.

The V and J genes are TRBV5-1 and TRBJ2-3; D gene uncertain. CDR3 length: 15 amino acids. The V gene lost 2 bases and the J gene lost 2 bases, with 12 bases spanning the gap. Germline V lookup: CDR1 SGHRS, CDR2 YFSETQ. The CDR3 here is CASSFGQRLTDTQYF. The CDR3 DNA reads TGCGCCAGCAGCTTTGGGCAGCGCCTCACAGATACGCAGTATTTT.

This sequence joins TRBV11-1 and TRBJ2-3, with TRBD2 matching 7 bases. Germline V gives CDR1 SGHAT, CDR2 FQDESV (reference sequence). This CDR3 has 16 residues. V lost 0 bases to trimming and J lost 10 bases; unmatched junction nucleotides: 13. The chain's CDR3 is CASSLAIAGTKSAQYF. The CDR3 nucleotides read TGTGCCAGCAGCTTAGCGATAGCGGGCACTAAGTCGGCGCAGTATTTT. Using reference TRBV11-1 and TRBJ2-3 for the parts outside the CDR3, the full variable domain is EAEVAQSPRYKITEKSQAVAFWCDPISGHATLYWYRQILGQGPELLVQFQDESVVDDSQLPKDRFSAERLKGVDSTLKIQPAELGDSAMYLCASSLAIAGTKSAQYFGPGTRLTVL.

The chain links TRBV18 to TRBJ2-3; TRBD2 matches 7 bases. The germline gives CDR1 KGHSH, CDR2 LQKENI. The CDR3 runs 12 residues. Trimming took 2 bases from V and 14 from J; bases not matched to a gene: 7. CDR3: CASSPRRELGYF. The CDR3, as DNA: TGTGCCAGCTCACCAAGGCGGGAGTTGGGGTATTTT.

The chain couples TRBV7-2 to TRBJ1-1; tentatively, D is TRBD1 (5 bases). CDR1 is SGHTA, CDR2 FQGNSA, per germline. CDR3 length: 14 residues. Trimming shortened V by 6 bases and J by 2 bases, and 13 bases separated the two germline ends. CDR3 sequence: CASRPTGGNTEAFF. The CDR3 DNA follows: TGTGCCAGCAGACCTACAGGAGGAAACACTGAAGCTTTCTTT.